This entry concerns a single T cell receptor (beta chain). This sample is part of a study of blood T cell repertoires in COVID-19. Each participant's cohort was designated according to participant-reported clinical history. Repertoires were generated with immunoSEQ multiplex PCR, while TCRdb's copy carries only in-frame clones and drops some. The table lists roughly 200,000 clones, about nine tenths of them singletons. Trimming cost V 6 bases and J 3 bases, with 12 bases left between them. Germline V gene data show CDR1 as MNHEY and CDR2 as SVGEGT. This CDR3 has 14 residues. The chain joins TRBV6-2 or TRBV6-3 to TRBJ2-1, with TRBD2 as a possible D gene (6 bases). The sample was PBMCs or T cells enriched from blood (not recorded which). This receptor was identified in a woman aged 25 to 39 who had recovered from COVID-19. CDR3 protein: CASSSGGDYNEQFF. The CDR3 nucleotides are TGTGCCAGCAGCAGCGGCGGGGACTACAATGAGCAGTTCTTC.